This TCR beta chain was sequenced in a study of T cells in Graves' hyperthyroidism and ophthalmopathy. Study-wide findings and caveats: Ophthalmopathy, as predicted by the model, came a median about seven months after the prediction.

It was RNA transcripts that yielded the amplified TCR beta CDR3 regions. The study used the HTBI primer set for a first-round RT-PCR of the TCR CDR3. TCRdb analysed the multiplex PCR reads with MiXCR anew, one entry per CDR3 protein. Of 450,000 to 600,000 distinct CDR3 sequences listed, just under 20% were seen once; the top ten hold roughly 50%. The CDR3 has 12 residues. Germline V gene sequence: CDR1 MDHEN, CDR2 SYDVKM. The V gene end was trimmed by 7 bases and the J gene end by 6 bases; junction bases not matched to a gene: 2. This clonotype was detected once. Its antigen remains unknown. The chain has TRBV28 and TRBJ2-2; TRBD1 agrees at 7 bases. Sequencing used blood. This sequence originates from a man aged 40-50 years with Graves' ophthalmopathy. The CDR3 sequence: CASKGAPGELFF. The CDR3 bases are TGTGCCAGCAAGGGGGCCCCCGGGGAGCTGTTTTTT.